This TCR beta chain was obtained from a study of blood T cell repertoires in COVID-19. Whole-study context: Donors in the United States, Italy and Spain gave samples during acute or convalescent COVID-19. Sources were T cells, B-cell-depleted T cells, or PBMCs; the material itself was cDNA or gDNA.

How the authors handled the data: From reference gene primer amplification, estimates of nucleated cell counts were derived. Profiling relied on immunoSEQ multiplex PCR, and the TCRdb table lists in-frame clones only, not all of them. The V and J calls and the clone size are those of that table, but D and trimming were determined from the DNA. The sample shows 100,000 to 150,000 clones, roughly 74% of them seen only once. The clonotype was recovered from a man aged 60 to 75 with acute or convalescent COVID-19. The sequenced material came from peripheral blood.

CDR3 in amino acids: CAWSSGYNSPLHF. The DNA for the CDR3 is TGTGCCTGGAGTTCCGGCTATAATTCACCCCTCCACTTT. V is TRBV30 and J is TRBJ1-6; D is ambiguous. Germline assignment: CDR1 GTSNPN and CDR2 SVGIG (reference sequence). V lost 2 bases and J lost 3, with 5 bases in between. The CDR3 covers 13 residues.